This T cell receptor (beta chain) was recorded in a study of human T cells and chemical hapten exposure. The CDR3 extends over 14 amino acids. With 2 bases removed from V and 3 bases from J, the gap between germline ends came to 11 bases. Germline-derived CDR1 and CDR2 are DFQATT and SNEGSKA (reference sequence). This clonotype occurred many times. The sample's time point: healthy volunteer bleed at 6 weeks. Total RNA was extracted from unfractionated whole blood. Single cDNA molecules in the library carried unique molecular identifiers attached during preparation. TCRdb re-called the RACE reads through MiXCR, storing one row per CDR3 protein. The sample lists around 47,000 distinct CDR3 sequences, roughly 3.5% occurring once.

The sequencing sample was made of whole blood. The sequence was obtained from a human donor in good health. Some clones in this sample may be carry-over from other donors' samples. This rearrangement joins TRBV20-1 to TRBJ1-5; D call uncertain. CDR3 in amino acids: CSARMGTVNQPQHF. CDR3 DNA sequence: TGCAGTGCTAGAATGGGAACAGTCAATCAGCCCCAGCATTTT.